The 32 T cell receptor beta chains in this list originate from one sample, sequenced in a study of cytomegalovirus exposure and HLA in healthy donors. This PCR relied on a set of 60 Vbeta primers and 13 Jbeta primers. Repertoires were generated with immunoSEQ multiplex PCR, while TCRdb's copy carries only in-frame clones and drops some. The profile shows around 130,000 clones, 80% of them singletons. Sequenced sample: PBMCs. The origin of the receptors is a man between 25 and 39 years old in good health and CMV-seronegative.

This clone came up once. V and J are TRBV27 and TRBJ2-5; TRBD2 aligns across 10 bases. Germline loops: CDR1 MNHEY, CDR2 SMNVEV (reference sequence). This CDR3 spans 13 amino acids. The ends lost 4 bases at V and 8 bases at J; junction bases unmatched: 4. The CDR3 here is CASSSSGGRTQYF. The CDR3 nucleotides read TGTGCCAGCAGTTCTAGCGGGGGTCGAACCCAGTACTTC.

This chain connects TRBV10-3 to TRBJ1-5, with D possibly TRBD1 on 5 matching bases. The CDR3 is 14 amino acids. The germline V gene encodes CDR1 ENHRY and CDR2 SYGVKD. The V end was cut by 6 bases, the J end by 0 bases, with 9 bases between. Here the CDR3 DNA reads TGTGCCATCAGGCTGGGGCTTAGCAATCAGCCCCAGCATTTT. This translates into CAIRLGLSNQPQHF.

In this sample, this clone turned up a few times. The J gene is TRBJ1-1, the V gene TRBV6-6; possible D gene TRBD1, 6 bases. Between the trimmed V and J ends, which lost 3 bases and 4 bases, there was a span of 12 bases. This CDR3 is 14 amino acids long. CDR1 MNHNY and CDR2 SVGAGI come from the germline V gene (reference sequence). CDR3 in DNA: TGTGCCAGCAGTTATGTAGGGGGAAGCACTGAAGCTTTCTTT. It is translated as CASSYVGGSTEAFF.

The V gene is TRBV27, the J gene TRBJ2-1, with 8 bases lining up with TRBD2. The V gene's germline CDR1 is MNHEY and CDR2 SMNVEV (reference sequence). The J segment lost 4 bases and the V segment lost 1 base, leaving 3 bases of the junction unmatched. The CDR3 runs 15 residues. The CDR3 nucleotides are TGTGCCAGCAGTTTATTGTCGGGAGGGTACAATGAGCAGTTCTTC. It specifies CASSLLSGGYNEQFF.

The V gene is TRBV7-2, the J gene TRBJ1-5; D call uncertain. The CDR3 extends over 13 amino acids. Germline CDR1 reads SGHTA; CDR2 reads FQGNSA. Trimming shortened V by 1 base and J by 4 bases, and 5 bases separated the two germline ends. CDR3 sequence (DNA): TGTGCCAGCAGCTTAGAGCTAAATCAGCCCCAGCATTTT. Translating it yields CASSLELNQPQHF.

This chain uses TRBV25-1 with TRBJ1-2; the D gene is possibly TRBD1 (5 bases). V gave up 6 bases and J gave up 2 bases, with 7 bases separating them. Germline loops: CDR1 MGHDK, CDR2 SYGVNS. This CDR3 is built from 12 residues. The CDR3 here is CASRDINYGYTF. CDR3 coding DNA: TGTGCCAGCAGGGACATCAACTATGGCTACACCTTC.

The genes are TRBV27 and TRBJ2-3; tentatively, D is TRBD2 (5 bases). V dropped 6 bases and J dropped 5 bases, with 15 bases sitting between them. Germline V lookup: CDR1 MNHEY, CDR2 SMNVEV (reference sequence). The length of the CDR3 is 14 residues. Here the CDR3 reads CASRKLVGEDTQYF. In nucleotides, the CDR3 is TGTGCCAGCAGGAAACTAGTTGGGGAAGATACGCAGTATTTT.

The chain employs TRBV28 and TRBJ1-3; a possible D gene is TRBD1 (5 bases). V lost 3 bases to trimming and J lost 5 bases, with 14 bases between them. Germline V CDR1 and CDR2: MDHEN, SYDVKM. CDR3 length: 15 residues. The CDR3 DNA follows: TGTGCCAGCAGTTTTCCCCCAGGGAATAGAAACACCATATATTTT. Translated: CASSFPPGNRNTIYF.

The V gene is TRBV28, the J gene TRBJ2-5; possible D gene TRBD1, 5 bases. V lost 5 bases, J lost 5 bases, and 18 bases lay in between. CDR1 is MDHEN and CDR2 is SYDVKM in the germline V gene. The CDR3 contains 15 residues. CDR3 DNA: TGTGCCAGCAGTACCTTAGGGGTATTCATGGAGACCCAGTACTTC. Encoded protein: CASSTLGVFMETQYF. The whole variable domain, remainder taken from reference TRBV28 and TRBJ2-5, is DVKVTQSSRYLVKRTGEKVFLECVQDMDHENMFWYRQDPGLGLRLIYFSYDVKMKEKGDIPEGYSVSREKKERFSLILESASTNQTSMYLCASSTLGVFMETQYFGPGTRLLVL.

Only one count was recorded for this clone. The gene calls are TRBV5-1 and TRBJ2-4; 9 bases are a match to TRBD1. J lost 0 bases, V lost 4 bases, and 5 bases had no gene match. Germline CDR1 is SGHRS and CDR2 is YFSETQ. The CDR3 is 16 residues long. For the CDR3, the DNA is TGCGCCAGCAGCCTGGGACAGGGAGTAGCCAAAAACATTCAGTACTTC. Translating it yields CASSLGQGVAKNIQYF.

The chain carries TRBV6-1 and TRBJ1-2; D is uncertain. The germline gives CDR1 MNHNS, CDR2 SASEGT. V lost 6 bases, J lost 5 bases, and 10 bases lay in between. The length of the CDR3 is 12 residues. The CDR3 DNA follows: TGTGCCAGCAGCTCCCTTATTTATGGCTACACCTTC. This translates into CASSSLIYGYTF.

The chain links TRBV5-4 to TRBJ2-1; D is possibly TRBD2 (6 bases). V was cut by 5 bases and J by 7 bases, with 16 bases left in between. Germline CDR1 reads SGHNT; CDR2 reads YYREEE (reference sequence). This CDR3 has 14 residues. Here the CDR3 DNA reads TGTGCCAGCAGTTCAGGGACTTCAGCGAATGAGCAGTTCTTC. Translated, it gives CASSSGTSANEQFF.

V usage is TRBV13 and J usage is TRBJ2-7; D gene unclear. This CDR3 has 13 residues. Germline V gene sequence: CDR1 PRHDT, CDR2 FYEKMQ (reference sequence). V was trimmed by 5 bases and J by 3 bases, leaving 11 bases between them. CDR3 region: CASSVGASYEQYF. CDR3 in DNA: TGTGCCAGCAGCGTCGGTGCGAGCTACGAGCAGTACTTC.

V and J are TRBV19 and TRBJ1-4; the match to TRBD1 covers 10 bases. The V segment lost 9 bases and the J segment 2 bases; nucleotides outside the gene matches: 3. CDR3 length: 14 amino acids. Germline V gives CDR1 LNHDA, CDR2 SQIVND (reference sequence). The chain's CDR3 is CASQTGGTNEKLFF. The CDR3 DNA reads TGTGCCAGCCAGACAGGGGGCACTAATGAAAAACTGTTTTTT. Supplemented by reference TRBV19 and TRBJ1-4, the full variable domain reads DGGITQSPKYLFRKEGQNVTLSCEQNLNHDAMYWYRQDPGQGLRLIYYSQIVNDFQKGDIAEGYSVSREKKESFPLTVTSAQKNPTAFYLCASQTGGTNEKLFFGSGTQLSVL.

The chain recombines TRBV30 with TRBJ1-4; the D gene is possibly TRBD1 (6 bases). CDR1 GTSNPN and CDR2 SVGIG come from the germline V gene (reference sequence). CDR3 length: 17 amino acids. The V gene lost 2 bases and the J gene lost 8 bases, with 24 bases spanning the gap. CDR3: CAWSPGHYRSTTEKLFF. The CDR3 nucleotides are TGTGCCTGGAGTCCGGGACACTACAGGTCCACTACAGAAAAACTGTTTTTT.

V gene TRBV4-2 combines with J gene TRBJ2-3, with no clear D. Germline assignment: CDR1 LGHNA and CDR2 YNFKEQ. Trimming pared 3 bases from V and 2 bases from J, leaving 12 bases between. CDR3 size: 15 residues. The CDR3 coding sequence is TGTGCCAGCAGCCACGCTAGTGAGGCCACAGATACGCAGTATTTT. This translates into CASSHASEATDTQYF.

Comment on this clone: The sample has other DNA sequences that encode this CDR3 too. This sequence joins TRBV7-9 and TRBJ1-1; 7 bases agree with TRBD1. Germline V gene lookup returns CDR1 SEHNR and CDR2 FQNEAQ (reference sequence). V was clipped by 6 bases and J by 1 base; unmatched bases: 8. The CDR3 covers 15 residues. CDR3 sequence (DNA): TGTGCCAGCAGTTCCACAGGACAGGCGAACACTGAAGCTTTCTTT. Protein product: CASSSTGQANTEAFF. The full variable domain, with the rest looked up from reference TRBV7-9 and TRBJ1-1, is DTGVSQNPRHKITKRGQNVTFRCDPISEHNRLYWYRQTLGQGPEFLTYFQNEAQLEKSRLLSDRFSAERPKGSFSTLEIQRTEQGDSAMYLCASSSTGQANTEAFFGQGTRLTVV.

The genes are TRBV4-2 and TRBJ1-3; perhaps TRBD1 as D (6 bases). In germline, CDR1 is LGHNA, CDR2 YNFKEQ. This CDR3 is 15 amino acids long. Trimming took off 5 bases at V and 0 bases at J, with 11 bases between the two ends. CDR3 sequence reads: CASSGWGPSGNTIYF. CDR3 bases: TGTGCCAGCAGCGGTTGGGGGCCCTCTGGAAACACCATATATTTT.

The chain links TRBV12-5 to TRBJ2-1, with 8 bases lining up with TRBD2. CDR1 is LGHNT, CDR2 FRNRAP, per germline. The CDR3 extends over 12 amino acids. V shed 6 bases and J 11 bases; nucleotides not matched to a gene: 6. CDR3 DNA sequence: TGTGCTAGTGGACAAACTAGCGGCAAGCAGTTCTTC. It is translated as CASGQTSGKQFF.

This chain uses TRBV5-1 with TRBJ2-5; 9 positions agree with TRBD2. Trimming cost V 4 bases and J 5 bases; bases outside gene matches: 0. The CDR3 sequence is 12 residues long. Germline V CDR1 and CDR2: SGHRS, YFSETQ. CDR3 sequence reads: CASSAGGETQYF. Written as DNA, the CDR3 is TGCGCCAGCAGCGCGGGGGGGGAGACCCAGTACTTC.

V is TRBV15 and J is TRBJ2-3, with 7 bases lining up with TRBD1. J lost 2 bases, V lost 6 bases, and 2 bases had no gene match. The CDR3 has 13 residues. Germline V gives CDR1 LNHNV, CDR2 YYDKDF (reference sequence). The CDR3 loop reads CATRTGTTDTQYF. The CDR3 region has the DNA TGTGCCACCAGGACAGGGACCACAGATACGCAGTATTTT.

The chain links TRBV2 to TRBJ2-1, with no clear D. Germline-derived CDR1 and CDR2 are SNHLY and FYNNEI. The V and J ends lost 4 bases and 6 bases respectively, with 7 bases between them. This CDR3 region has 12 residues. The CDR3 spells CASSALSNEQFF. The CDR3 DNA sequence: TGTGCCAGCAGTGCACTGTCCAATGAGCAGTTCTTC.

This chain connects TRBV15 to TRBJ1-1; D possibly corresponds to TRBD1 (6 bases). CDR3 length equals 16 residues. Germline V gene sequence: CDR1 LNHNV, CDR2 YYDKDF (reference sequence). V lost 5 bases, J lost 0 bases, and 16 bases lay in between. CDR3 nucleotides: TGTGCCACCAGCCGGGGGGCCGGGACCCTGAACACTGAAGCTTTCTTT. It encodes CATSRGAGTLNTEAFF.

The DNA of the CDR3 is TGTGCCAGCAGCAGGACAGGGGATGAGCAGTTCTTC. Translating gives CASSRTGDEQFF. The rearrangement links TRBV6-4 to TRBJ2-1; TRBD1 matches 9 bases. Germline trimming cut 6 bases from V and 8 bases from J; bases unmatched to any gene: 2. CDR1 and CDR2 (germline): MRHNA, SNTAGT. This CDR3 has 12 residues.

This chain links TRBV5-4 with TRBJ1-2; no clear D. The CDR3 extends over 14 amino acids. Trimming removed 2 bases at V and 0 bases at J, with 8 bases between. Germline V gives CDR1 SGHNT, CDR2 YYREEE (reference sequence). CDR3 nucleotide sequence: TGTGCCAGCAGCTTTGGCCCCCCTAACTATGGCTACACCTTC. Protein: CASSFGPPNYGYTF. The full variable domain, in which reference TRBV5-4 and TRBJ1-2 provide the parts outside the CDR3, is ETGVTQSPTHLIKTRGQQVTLRCSSQSGHNTVSWYQQALGQGPQFIFQYYREEENGRGNFPPRFSGLQFPNYSSELNVNALELDDSALYLCASSFGPPNYGYTFGSGTRLTVV.

In DNA, the CDR3 is TGCGCCAGCAGCGGGGGACTAGCGATGAGCTCCTACAATGAGCAGTTCTTC. It encodes CASSGGLAMSSYNEQFF. The chain joins TRBV5-1 to TRBJ2-1, with 10 nucleotides matching TRBD2. There are 17 residues in the CDR3. Trimming removed 4 bases from V and 0 bases from J; junction bases left unmatched: 7. Germline-derived CDR1 and CDR2 are SGHRS and YFSETQ.

This clone was found a few times. The V call is TRBV6-1, the J call TRBJ1-2; D not certain. The CDR3 totals 14 residues. The V gene's germline CDR1 is MNHNS and CDR2 SASEGT. Trimming pared 1 base from V and 2 bases from J, leaving 8 bases between. The CDR3 bases are TGTGCCAGCAGTGAAGGGAGGGTAAACTATGGCTACACCTTC. This codes for CASSEGRVNYGYTF.

This clone was picked up a small number of times. V gene TRBV5-4 combines with J gene TRBJ1-6, with 9 positions matching TRBD1. The CDR3 is 16 amino acids. Germline V gene lookup returns CDR1 SGHNT and CDR2 YYREEE (reference sequence). The V gene end was trimmed by 6 bases and the J gene end by 7 bases; junction bases not matched to a gene: 11. In DNA, the CDR3 is TGTGCCAGCAAAAACACAGGGGGCAAGGGGAATTCACCCCTCCACTTT. Its translation is CASKNTGGKGNSPLHF.

V is TRBV6-4 and J is TRBJ2-2, with a weak D call TRBD2 (5 bases). Germline assignment: CDR1 MRHNA and CDR2 SNTAGT. CDR3 length equals 13 residues. Trimming took off 0 bases at V and 7 bases at J, with 6 bases between the two ends. CDR3 DNA: TGTGCCAGCAGTGACTCCGGGAACGGGGAGCTGTTTTTT. Its translation is CASSDSGNGELFF.

V gene TRBV28 combines with J gene TRBJ2-5, with D maybe TRBD2 (6 bases). The CDR3 sequence is 14 residues long. CDR1 MDHEN and CDR2 SYDVKM come from the germline V gene. Deletions cut 7 bases from V and 1 base from J, with 13 bases between. CDR3 in DNA: TGTGCCAGCACCTACGGAGGGTTCCAAGAGACCCAGTACTTC. Protein: CASTYGGFQETQYF.

V gene TRBV5-1 combines with J gene TRBJ2-2, with D perhaps TRBD2 (6 bases). V was cut by 4 bases and J by 3 bases, with 7 bases left in between. From germline, CDR1 is SGHRS and CDR2 YFSETQ. The length of the CDR3 is 13 residues. The CDR3 here is CASSAGHTGELFF. The CDR3 DNA sequence: TGCGCCAGCAGCGCGGGACACACCGGGGAGCTGTTTTTT.

This rearrangement joins TRBV13 to TRBJ2-5; TRBD1 matches 7 bases. CDR1 is PRHDT and CDR2 is FYEKMQ in the germline V gene (reference sequence). V lost 3 bases and J lost 5; bases outside the gene matches: 6. CDR3 size: 14 residues. CDR3 protein: CASSLRRRGETQYF. The CDR3 nucleotides are TGTGCCAGCAGCTTGAGGCGCAGGGGGGAGACCCAGTACTTC.